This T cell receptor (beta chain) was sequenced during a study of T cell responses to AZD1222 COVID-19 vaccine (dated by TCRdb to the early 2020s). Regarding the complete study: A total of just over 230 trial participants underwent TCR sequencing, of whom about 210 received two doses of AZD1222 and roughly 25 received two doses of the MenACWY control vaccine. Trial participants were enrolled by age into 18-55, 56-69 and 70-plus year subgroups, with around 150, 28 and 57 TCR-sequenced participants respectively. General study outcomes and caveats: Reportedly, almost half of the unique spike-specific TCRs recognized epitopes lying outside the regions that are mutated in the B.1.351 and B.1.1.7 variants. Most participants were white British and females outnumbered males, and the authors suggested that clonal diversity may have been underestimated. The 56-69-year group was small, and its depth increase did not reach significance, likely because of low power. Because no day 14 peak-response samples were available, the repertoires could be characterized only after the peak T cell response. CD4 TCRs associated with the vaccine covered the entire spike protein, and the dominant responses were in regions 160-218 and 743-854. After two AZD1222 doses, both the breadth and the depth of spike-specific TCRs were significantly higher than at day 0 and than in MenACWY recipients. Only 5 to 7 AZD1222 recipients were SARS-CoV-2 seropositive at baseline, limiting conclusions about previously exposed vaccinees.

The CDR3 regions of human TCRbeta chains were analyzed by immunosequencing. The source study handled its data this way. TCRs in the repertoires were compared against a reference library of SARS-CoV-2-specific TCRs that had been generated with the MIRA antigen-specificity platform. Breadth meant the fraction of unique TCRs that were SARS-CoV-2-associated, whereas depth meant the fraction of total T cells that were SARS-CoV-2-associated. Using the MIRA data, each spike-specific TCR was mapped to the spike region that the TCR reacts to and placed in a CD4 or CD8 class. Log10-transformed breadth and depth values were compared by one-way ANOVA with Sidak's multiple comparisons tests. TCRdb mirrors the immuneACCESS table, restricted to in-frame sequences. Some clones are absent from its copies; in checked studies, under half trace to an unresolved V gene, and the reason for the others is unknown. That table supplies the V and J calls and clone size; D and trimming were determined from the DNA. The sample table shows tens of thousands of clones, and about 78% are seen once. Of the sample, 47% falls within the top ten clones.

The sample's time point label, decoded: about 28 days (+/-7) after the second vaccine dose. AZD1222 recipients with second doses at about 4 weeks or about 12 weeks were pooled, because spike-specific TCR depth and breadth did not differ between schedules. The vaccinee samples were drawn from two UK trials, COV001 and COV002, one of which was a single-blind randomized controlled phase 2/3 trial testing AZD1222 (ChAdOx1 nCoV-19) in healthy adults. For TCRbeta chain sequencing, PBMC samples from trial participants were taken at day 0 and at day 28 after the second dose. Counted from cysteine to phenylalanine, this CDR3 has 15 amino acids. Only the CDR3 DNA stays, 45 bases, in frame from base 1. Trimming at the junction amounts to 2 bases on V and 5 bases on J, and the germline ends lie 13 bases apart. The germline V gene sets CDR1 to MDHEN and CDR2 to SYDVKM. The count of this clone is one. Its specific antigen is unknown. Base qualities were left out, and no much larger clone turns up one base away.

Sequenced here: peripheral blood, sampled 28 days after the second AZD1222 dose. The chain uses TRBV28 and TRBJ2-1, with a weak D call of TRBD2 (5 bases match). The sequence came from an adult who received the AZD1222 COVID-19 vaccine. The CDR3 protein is CASSLGGLINNEQFF. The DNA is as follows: TGTGCCAGCAGTTTAGGAGGATTAATCAACAATGAGCAGTTCTTC.